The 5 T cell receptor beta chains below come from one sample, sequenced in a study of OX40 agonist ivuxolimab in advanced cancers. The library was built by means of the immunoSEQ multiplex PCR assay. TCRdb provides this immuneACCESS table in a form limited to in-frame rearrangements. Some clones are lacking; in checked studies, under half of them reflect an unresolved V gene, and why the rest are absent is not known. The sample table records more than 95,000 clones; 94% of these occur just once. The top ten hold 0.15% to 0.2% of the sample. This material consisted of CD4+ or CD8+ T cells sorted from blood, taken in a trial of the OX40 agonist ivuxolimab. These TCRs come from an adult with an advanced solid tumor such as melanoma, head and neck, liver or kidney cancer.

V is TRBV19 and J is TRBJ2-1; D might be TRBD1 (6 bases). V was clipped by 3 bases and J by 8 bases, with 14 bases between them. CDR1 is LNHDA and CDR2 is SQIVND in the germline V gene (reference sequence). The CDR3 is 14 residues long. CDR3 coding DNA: TGTGCCAGTAGTATGAACAGGGTCAGGGATGAGCAGTTCTTC. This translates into CASSMNRVRDEQFF.

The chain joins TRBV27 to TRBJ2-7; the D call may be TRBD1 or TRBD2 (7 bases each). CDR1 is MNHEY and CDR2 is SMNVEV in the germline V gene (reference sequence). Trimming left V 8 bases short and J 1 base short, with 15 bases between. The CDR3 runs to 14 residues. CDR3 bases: TGTGCCAGCCGGCAGGGGGGGAGGTCCTACGAGCAGTACTTC. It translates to CASRQGGRSYEQYF.

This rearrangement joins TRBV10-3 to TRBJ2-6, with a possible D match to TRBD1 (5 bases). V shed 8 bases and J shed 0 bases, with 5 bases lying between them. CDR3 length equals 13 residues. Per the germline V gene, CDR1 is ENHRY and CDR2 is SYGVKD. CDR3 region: CAIDSSGANVLTF. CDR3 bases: TGTGCCATCGACAGCTCTGGGGCCAACGTCCTGACTTTC.

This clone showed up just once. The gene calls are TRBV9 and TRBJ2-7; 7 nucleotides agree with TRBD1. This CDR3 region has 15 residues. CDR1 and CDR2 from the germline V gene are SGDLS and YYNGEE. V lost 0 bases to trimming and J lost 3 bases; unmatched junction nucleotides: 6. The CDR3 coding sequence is TGTGCCAGCAGCGTAGGGGGCAGGGGGTTCTACGAGCAGTACTTC. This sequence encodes CASSVGGRGFYEQYF.

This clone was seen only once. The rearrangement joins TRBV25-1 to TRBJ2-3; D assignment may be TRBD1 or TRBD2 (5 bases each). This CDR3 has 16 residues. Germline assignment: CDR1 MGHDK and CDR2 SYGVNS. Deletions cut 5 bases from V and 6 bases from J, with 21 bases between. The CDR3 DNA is TGTGCCAGCAGTACCGGGACCAATCCGACGGCCGATACGCAGTATTTT. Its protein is CASSTGTNPTADTQYF.